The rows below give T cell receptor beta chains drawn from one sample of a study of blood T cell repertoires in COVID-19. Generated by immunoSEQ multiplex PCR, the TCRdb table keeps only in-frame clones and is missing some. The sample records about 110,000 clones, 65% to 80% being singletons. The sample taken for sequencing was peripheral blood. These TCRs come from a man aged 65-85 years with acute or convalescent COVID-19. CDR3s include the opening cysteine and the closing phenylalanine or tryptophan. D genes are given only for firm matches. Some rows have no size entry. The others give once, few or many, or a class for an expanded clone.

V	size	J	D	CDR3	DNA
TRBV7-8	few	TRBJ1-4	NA	CASSPGATNEKLFF	TGTGCCAGCAGCCCGGGGGCAACTAATGAAAAACTGTTTTTT
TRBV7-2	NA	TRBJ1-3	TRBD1	CASSLADRADTIYF	TGTGCCAGCAGCTTAGCGGACAGGGCAGACACCATATATTTT
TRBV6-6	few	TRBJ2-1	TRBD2	CASSSGGPTNEQFF	TGTGCCAGCAGTAGCGGGGGTCCAACTAATGAGCAGTTCTTC
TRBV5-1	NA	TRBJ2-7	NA	CASSLNAGSYEQYF	TGCGCCAGCAGCTTGAATGCAGGTTCCTACGAGCAGTACTTC
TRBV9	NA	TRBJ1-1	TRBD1	CASSVRTGPGTEAFF	TGTGCCAGCAGCGTACGGACAGGGCCCGGCACTGAAGCTTTCTTT
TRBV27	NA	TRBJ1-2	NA	CASRGVGYGYTF	TGTGCCAGCAGGGGCGTGGGCTATGGCTACACCTTC
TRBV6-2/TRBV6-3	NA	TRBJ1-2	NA	CASSYTESPGVF	TGTGCCAGCAGTTACACAGAGAGCCCGGGGGTCTTC
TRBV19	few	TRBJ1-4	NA	CASSVRGEKLFF	TGTGCCAGTAGTGTCAGGGGCGAAAAACTGTTTTTT
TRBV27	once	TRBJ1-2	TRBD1	CASSSNRGYYGYTF	TGTGCCAGCAGTTCCAACAGGGGCTACTATGGCTACACCTTC
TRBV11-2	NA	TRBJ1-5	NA	CASSALGSNQPQHF	TGTGCCAGCAGCGCTCTAGGCAGCAATCAGCCCCAGCATTTT
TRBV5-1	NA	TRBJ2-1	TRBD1	CASSFPGTGKIYNEQFF	TGCGCCAGCAGCTTTCCCGGGACAGGGAAAATATACAATGAGCAGTTCTTC
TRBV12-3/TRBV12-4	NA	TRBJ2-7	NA	CASSLLTGEQYF	TGTGCCAGCAGTTTACTCACAGGGGAGCAGTACTTC
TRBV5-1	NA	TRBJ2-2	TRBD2	CASSPGGVNTGELFF	TGCGCCAGCAGCCCCGGGGGGGTCAACACCGGGGAGCTGTTTTTT
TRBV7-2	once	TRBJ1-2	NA	CASSTRQDGYTF	TGTGCCAGCAGCACCCGACAGGATGGCTACACCTTC
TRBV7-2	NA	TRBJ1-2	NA	CASSRVGYGYTF	TGTGCCAGCAGCCGGGTGGGCTATGGCTACACCTTC
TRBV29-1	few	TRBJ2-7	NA	CSVALQGRTYEQYF	TGCAGCGTTGCTCTCCAGGGTAGGACCTACGAGCAGTACTTC
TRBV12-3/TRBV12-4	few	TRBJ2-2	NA	CASTNRVTGELFF	TGTGCCAGCACTAACCGAGTCACCGGGGAGCTGTTTTTT
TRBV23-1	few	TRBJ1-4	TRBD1	CASSQSVETGGSEKLFF	TGCGCCAGCAGTCAATCTGTTGAGACAGGGGGCAGCGAAAAACTGTTTTTT
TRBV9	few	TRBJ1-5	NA	CASSPRHGLSPSNQPQHF	TGTGCCAGCAGCCCACGACATGGGTTGTCCCCTAGCAATCAGCCCCAGCATTTT
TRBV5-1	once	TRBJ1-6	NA	CASSPEGANSPLHF	TGCGCCAGCAGTCCAGAGGGCGCGAATTCACCCCTCCACTTT
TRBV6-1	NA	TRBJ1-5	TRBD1	CASSDRGFFQPQHF	TGTGCCAGCAGTGACAGGGGGTTCTTTCAGCCCCAGCATTTT
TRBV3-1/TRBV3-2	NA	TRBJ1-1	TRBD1	CASSQGTGPVAAFF	TGTGCCAGCAGCCAAGGGACAGGGCCCGTGGCAGCTTTCTTT
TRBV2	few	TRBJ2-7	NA	CASAETVPYEQYF	TGTGCCAGCGCTGAAACGGTGCCCTACGAGCAGTACTTC
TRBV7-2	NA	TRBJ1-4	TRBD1	CASRFRGRDDEKLFF	TGTGCCAGCAGATTCAGGGGGCGCGATGATGAAAAACTGTTTTTT
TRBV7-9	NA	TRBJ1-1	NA	CASSLLQVLMNTEAFF	TGTGCCAGCAGCTTATTGCAGGTCCTCATGAACACTGAAGCTTTCTTT
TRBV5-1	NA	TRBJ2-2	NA	CASSPIWGPSTGELFF	TGCGCCAGCAGCCCTATATGGGGCCCTTCTACCGGGGAGCTGTTTTTT
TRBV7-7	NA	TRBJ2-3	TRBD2	CASSLESSGGLPDTQYF	TGTGCTAGCAGCTTAGAGAGTAGCGGGGGCCTACCAGATACGCAGTATTTT
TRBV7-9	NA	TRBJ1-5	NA	CASSPGVSQPQHF	TGTGCCAGCAGTCCAGGGGTATCCCAGCCCCAGCATTTT
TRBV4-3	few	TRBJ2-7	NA	CASSQDSRVGEQYF	TGCGCCAGCAGCCAAGATAGCAGGGTGGGCGAGCAGTACTTC
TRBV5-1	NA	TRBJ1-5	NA	CASSLGTEENQPQHF	TGCGCCAGCAGCTTGGGGACAGAAGAGAACCAGCCCCAGCATTTT
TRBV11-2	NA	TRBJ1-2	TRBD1	CASSPGQPNYGYTF	TGTGCCAGCAGCCCGGGACAGCCTAACTATGGCTACACCTTC
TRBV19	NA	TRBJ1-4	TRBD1	CASISDRGHSEKLFF	TGTGCCAGTATCTCGGACAGGGGGCATAGTGAAAAACTGTTTTTT
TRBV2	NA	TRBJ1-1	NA	CASSESGGGKAFF	TGTGCCAGCAGTGAATCGGGGGGAGGCAAAGCTTTCTTT
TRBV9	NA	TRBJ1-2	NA	CASSVEVGGDYGYTF	TGTGCCAGCAGCGTAGAAGTAGGGGGTGACTATGGCTACACCTTC
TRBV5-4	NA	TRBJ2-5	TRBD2	CASSLGGGAVETQYF	TGTGCCAGCAGCTTGGGCGGGGGGGCCGTTGAGACCCAGTACTTC
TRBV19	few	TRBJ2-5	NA	CASSSFSQETQYF	TGTGCCAGTAGCTCTTTCAGCCAAGAGACCCAGTACTTC
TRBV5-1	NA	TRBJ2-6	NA	CASTLISSGANVLTF	TGCGCCAGCACCTTAATTAGCTCTGGGGCCAACGTCCTGACTTTC
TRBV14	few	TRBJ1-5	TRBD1	CASSPVVLPGQGASGNQPQHF	TGTGCCAGCAGCCCAGTAGTCCTTCCGGGACAGGGAGCAAGTGGCAATCAGCCCCAGCATTTT
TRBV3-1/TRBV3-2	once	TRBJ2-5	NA	CASSRRQDQETQYF	TGTGCCAGCAGCCGTAGACAGGATCAAGAGACCCAGTACTTC
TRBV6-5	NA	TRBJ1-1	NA	CASSRTVLSEAFF	TGTGCCAGCAGTCGGACAGTTCTCTCTGAAGCTTTCTTT
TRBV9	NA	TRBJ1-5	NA	CASGGLSNQPQHF	TGTGCCAGCGGCGGTTTAAGCAATCAGCCCCAGCATTTT
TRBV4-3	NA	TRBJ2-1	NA	CASSRPAGTYNEQFF	TGCGCCAGCAGCCGGCCCGCCGGGACCTACAATGAGCAGTTCTTC
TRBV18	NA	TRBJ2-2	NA	CASSPRTNTGELFF	TGTGCCAGCTCACCAAGGACAAACACCGGGGAGCTGTTTTTT
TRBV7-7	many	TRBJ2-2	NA	CASSFDRTNTGELFF	TGTGCCAGCAGCTTCGACAGGACGAACACCGGGGAGCTGTTTTTT
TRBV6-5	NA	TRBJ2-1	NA	CASRGGGFYNEQFF	TGTGCCAGCAGAGGCGGGGGCTTCTACAATGAGCAGTTCTTC
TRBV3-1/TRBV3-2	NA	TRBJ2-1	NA	CATESTQGNEQFF	TGTGCCACCGAATCCACTCAGGGGAATGAGCAGTTCTTC
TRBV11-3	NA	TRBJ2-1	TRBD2	CASAPYSGVYNEQFF	TGTGCCAGCGCTCCCTATAGCGGGGTCTACAATGAGCAGTTCTTC
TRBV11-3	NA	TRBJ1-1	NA	CASSPRAGKNTEAFF	TGTGCCAGCAGCCCCCGAGCAGGGAAGAACACTGAAGCTTTCTTT
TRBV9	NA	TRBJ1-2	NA	CASSAEGGYYGYTF	TGTGCCAGCAGCGCCGAGGGGGGGTACTATGGCTACACCTTC